The source of this TCR beta chain is a study of T cell responses to AZD1222 COVID-19 vaccine. This table comes from immunoSEQ multiplex PCR, and its TCRdb copy is limited to in-frame clones, with some not included. Among 100,000 to 150,000 clones listed, 92% were seen once. Trimming took 3 bases from V and 4 from J; bases not matched to a gene: 8. The CDR3 runs 15 residues. The germline gives CDR1 MNHEY, CDR2 SMNVEV (reference sequence). On this clone itself: Its antigen remains unknown.

Broader study findings: There were vaccine-associated CD4 TCRs across spike, dominant at 160-218 and 743-854. In a largely white British group with more females than males, clonal diversity was possibly underestimated. A reported finding is that nearly half of spike-specific TCRs target unmutated variant regions. Spike-specific TCR breadth and depth went up after people got two AZD1222 doses.

The clonotype was recovered from an adult in good health. This rearrangement joins TRBV27 to TRBJ1-1, with 7 nucleotides matching TRBD1. The material was peripheral blood, obtained on day 0 of AZD1222 vaccination. CDR3 bases: TGTGCCAGCAGTTTCTCAACTTCAGGGGGCACTGAAGCTTTCTTT. The encoded protein is CASSFSTSGGTEAFF.